A selection of T cell receptor beta chains follows, all from one sample in a study of early T cells in non-severe SARS-CoV-2 infection. TCRdb passed the 5' RACE reads through MiXCR, listing each CDR3 protein once. Of about 61,000 distinct CDR3 sequences in the sample, around 12% are singletons; the top ten hold about 1%. The source material was whole blood, sampled at baseline. These receptor sequences come from an adult who was a healthcare worker with PCR-confirmed SARS-CoV-2 infection or an uninfected control (not recorded which). The donor label of this sample is uncertain. Both conserved end residues are part of each CDR3. The order of the fields is V gene, J gene, D gene, clone size, CDR3 protein, CDR3 DNA. The D gene is left open where the match is weak. The size field is filled for only some rows; it gives once, few, many or a size class.

TRBV12-3/TRBV12-4	TRBJ2-1	TRBD1	.	CASSLYRGWYNEQFF	TGTGCCAGCAGCCTTTACAGGGGATGGTACAATGAGCAGTTCTTC
TRBV20-1	TRBJ1-5	TRBD1	few	CSATDRASPHSNQPQHF	TGCAGTGCTACCGACAGGGCTAGCCCTCATAGCAATCAGCCCCAGCATTTT
TRBV7-2	TRBJ2-1	TRBD1	.	CASSSGRGYNEQFF	TGTGCCAGCAGCTCCGGCAGGGGGTACAATGAGCAGTTCTTC
TRBV2	TRBJ2-3	TRBD2	many	CASSDRPGGADTQYF	TGTGCCAGCAGTGACCGTCCGGGGGGGGCAGATACGCAGTATTTT
TRBV28	TRBJ1-5	.	few	CASSSGTLDPNQPQHF	TGTGCCAGCAGTTCCGGGACCTTAGACCCCAATCAGCCCCAGCATTTT
TRBV19	TRBJ2-3	.	few	CASRLRNIPDTQYF	TGTGCCAGTCGTCTTCGCAACATCCCAGATACGCAGTATTTT
TRBV27	TRBJ2-1	.	.	CASSLSRQNEQFF	TGTGCCAGCAGTTTATCGCGACAGAATGAGCAGTTCTTC
TRBV12-3/TRBV12-4	TRBJ1-4	.	.	CASSLSVPTNEKLFF	TGTGCCAGCAGTTTGTCTGTCCCAACTAATGAAAAACTGTTTTTT
TRBV27	TRBJ1-2	TRBD1	.	CASRPGLGGQGEGLNYGYTF	TGTGCCAGCAGGCCGGGACTCGGGGGACAGGGAGAAGGTCTAAACTATGGCTACACCTTC
TRBV18	TRBJ2-6	.	few	CASSPDSLVWRTSSGANVLTF	TGTGCCAGCTCACCTGATAGCCTGGTGTGGCGTACGAGCTCTGGGGCCAACGTCCTGACTTTC
TRBV9	TRBJ1-6	.	few	CASSVDARNSPLHF	TGTGCCAGCAGCGTAGATGCCCGCAATTCACCCCTCCACTTT
TRBV5-6	TRBJ1-1	.	many	CASSLLRGDTEAFF	TGTGCCAGCAGCTTACTCAGGGGAGACACTGAAGCTTTCTTT
TRBV5-6	TRBJ2-2	.	medium-sized	CASSLAEQENTGELFF	TGTGCCAGCAGCTTGGCGGAACAGGAGAACACCGGGGAGCTGTTTTTT
TRBV2	TRBJ2-1	.	many	CASSGAPSVNEQFF	TGTGCCAGCAGTGGTGCTCCTAGCGTGAATGAGCAGTTCTTC
TRBV7-3	TRBJ1-6	.	.	CASSAGVPNSPLHF	TGTGCCAGCAGCGCCGGGGTCCCTAATTCACCCCTCCACTTT
TRBV30	TRBJ1-4	.	few	CAWSTGLDEKLFF	TGTGCCTGGAGTACGGGGCTGGATGAAAAACTGTTTTTT
TRBV5-1	TRBJ2-2	.	few	CASTPIGEFAGELFF	TGCGCCAGCACGCCCATCGGGGAATTCGCCGGGGAGCTGTTTTTT
TRBV11-2	TRBJ2-3	.	many	CASSLQWGPYF	TGTGCCAGCAGCTTACAGTGGGGCCCGTATTTT
TRBV7-2	TRBJ1-2	TRBD1	.	CASSFGTVVGLSYTF	TGTGCCAGCAGCTTTGGGACAGTGGTGGGGCTGAGCTACACCTTC
TRBV7-3	TRBJ1-6	.	.	CASSLRGIGTYNSPLHF	TGTGCCAGCAGCTTACGGGGTATAGGTACCTATAATTCACCCCTCCACTTT
TRBV2	TRBJ2-2	.	.	CASSRLLDGSGELFF	TGTGCCAGCAGTCGCCTCTTGGATGGGAGCGGGGAGCTGTTTTTT
TRBV6-2/TRBV6-3	TRBJ2-2	.	.	CASSWGLTRGELFF	TGTGCCAGCAGTTGGGGTCTTACCCGCGGGGAGCTGTTTTTT
TRBV20-1	TRBJ2-2	.	many	CSARDLWGTNTGELFF	TGCAGTGCTAGAGATCTGTGGGGGACGAACACCGGGGAGCTGTTTTTT
TRBV7-2	TRBJ1-5	.	.	CASSTSLRGGQPQHF	TGTGCCAGCAGCACAAGCCTCAGGGGAGGCCAGCCCCAGCATTTT
TRBV18	TRBJ2-1	TRBD2	few	CASSPPFGGGNNEQFF	TGTGCCAGCTCACCACCTTTCGGGGGGGGAAACAATGAGCAGTTCTTC
TRBV7-3	TRBJ2-3	TRBD1	.	CASSFGPGQLTDTQYF	TGTGCCAGCAGCTTTGGCCCGGGACAGCTCACAGATACGCAGTATTTT
TRBV5-1	TRBJ1-5	.	many	CASSRERGQPQHF	TGCGCCAGCAGCCGCGAGCGGGGTCAGCCCCAGCATTTT
TRBV14	TRBJ1-2	.	few	CASSQDHNGYTF	TGTGCCAGCAGCCAAGATCATAATGGCTACACCTTC
TRBV9	TRBJ2-1	TRBD1	few	CASSVTGASNEQFF	TGTGCCAGCAGCGTGACAGGGGCGAGCAATGAGCAGTTCTTC
TRBV7-9	TRBJ1-6	.	.	CASSRYEDSPLHF	TGTGCCAGCAGCCGGTATGAGGATTCACCCCTCCACTTT
TRBV19	TRBJ2-5	.	few	CASSIAPGVGETQYF	TGTGCCAGTAGTATAGCCCCGGGAGTAGGAGAGACCCAGTACTTC
TRBV12-3/TRBV12-4	TRBJ1-2	.	many	CASSGGTSYGYTF	TGTGCCAGCAGTGGGGGGACTTCCTATGGCTACACCTTC
TRBV6-5	TRBJ1-1	.	many	CASSYDGRRGTEAFF	TGTGCCAGCAGTTACGACGGCCGGCGGGGGACTGAAGCTTTCTTT
TRBV6-1	TRBJ1-1	.	.	CASRPAKNTEAFF	TGTGCCAGCAGGCCTGCTAAGAACACTGAAGCTTTCTTT
TRBV5-1	TRBJ2-5	.	many	CASSLDGLVQETQYF	TGCGCCAGCAGCTTGGACGGACTTGTCCAAGAGACCCAGTACTTC
TRBV30	TRBJ2-3	TRBD2	few	CAWSVGLAEHTDTQYF	TGTGCCTGGAGTGTCGGACTAGCGGAACACACAGATACGCAGTATTTT
TRBV19	TRBJ1-5	.	.	CASSIGGGSNQPQHF	TGTGCCAGTAGTATAGGGGGCGGAAGCAATCAGCCCCAGCATTTT
TRBV6-1	TRBJ1-2	.	few	CASASLGNYGYTF	TGTGCCAGCGCTTCACTAGGGAACTATGGCTACACCTTC
TRBV3-1	TRBJ2-2	TRBD2	.	CASSQEGLAGITGELFF	TGTGCCAGCAGCCAAGAAGGACTAGCGGGGATCACCGGGGAGCTGTTTTTT
TRBV5-4	TRBJ1-1	.	few	CASSFHLQGTTEAFF	TGTGCCAGCAGCTTTCATCTCCAGGGGACCACTGAAGCTTTCTTT
TRBV5-6	TRBJ1-2	.	.	CASSLVGGAYGYTF	TGTGCCAGCAGCTTGGTCGGGGGAGCCTATGGCTACACCTTC
TRBV7-9	TRBJ1-1	.	.	CASSFADRMNTEAFF	TGTGCCAGCAGCTTTGCAGATCGTATGAACACTGAAGCTTTCTTT
TRBV5-8	TRBJ2-2	.	few	CASSFSGTGELFF	TGTGCCAGCAGCTTTTCGGGAACCGGGGAGCTGTTTTTT